The 17 T cell receptor beta chains in this list originate from one sample, sequenced in a study of shared T cell receptors in the human thymus. Generated by immunoSEQ multiplex PCR, the TCRdb table keeps only in-frame clones and is missing some. The sample holds around 730,000 clones, over 75% seen once. This sample also belongs to another study, concerning human thymus T cells.

Sequenced material: thymocytes. The receptors here all came from a girl under three years old with a congenital heart defect.

The gene calls are TRBV7-2 and TRBJ2-2; 7 bases line up with TRBD1. The CDR3 totals 15 residues. V lost 3 bases and J lost 4; bases outside the gene matches: 5. CDR1 and CDR2 from the germline V gene are SGHTA and FQGNSA. The CDR3 loop reads CASSFDRDITGELFF. As DNA, the CDR3 is TGTGCCAGCAGCTTCGACAGGGATATCACCGGGGAGCTGTTTTTT.

J is TRBJ1-5 and V is TRBV5-6; no reliable D call. Looked up from germline, CDR1 is SGHDT and CDR2 is YYEEEE. CDR3 length equals 14 residues. The germline V and J ends were trimmed by 2 bases and 1 base, with 7 bases remaining between them. The CDR3 coding sequence is TGTGCCAGCAGCTTCCGGGTGAGCAATCAGCCCCAGCATTTT. Encoded protein: CASSFRVSNQPQHF.

The rearrangement links TRBV6-1 to TRBJ2-7; D is ambiguous. Germline-derived CDR1 and CDR2 are MNHNS and SASEGT. The CDR3 runs 12 residues. The V end was cut by 0 bases, the J end by 8 bases, with 8 bases between. CDR3 sequence reads: CASSEATVKQYF. The CDR3 DNA follows: TGTGCCAGCAGTGAAGCCACGGTCAAGCAGTACTTC.

CDR3 DNA sequence: TGTGCCAGTAGAATGGACAGGGAGAACACTGAAGCTTTCTTT. This translates into CASRMDRENTEAFF. J is TRBJ1-1 and V is TRBV19, with 8 positions matching TRBD1. V gave up 6 bases and J gave up 1 base; unmatched junction bases: 4. Per germline, CDR1 LNHDA and CDR2 SQIVND (reference sequence). The CDR3 runs 14 residues. The variable domain in full, with the rest retrieved from reference TRBV19 and TRBJ1-1, is DGGITQSPKYLFRKEGQNVTLSCEQNLNHDAMYWYRQDPGQGLRLIYYSQIVNDFQKGDIAEGYSVSREKKESFPLTVTSAQKNPTAFYLCASRMDRENTEAFFGQGTRLTVV.

This chain links TRBV7-9 with TRBJ2-7, with D tentatively TRBD2 (6 bases). The CDR3 covers 15 residues. Germline CDR1 and CDR2: SEHNR and FQNEAQ (reference sequence). Trimming removed 5 bases from V and 3 bases from J, with 17 bases in between. The chain's CDR3 is CASSPRRGRVYEQYF. CDR3 nucleotide sequence: TGTGCCAGCAGCCCACGGAGGGGCCGGGTCTACGAGCAGTACTTC.

The rearrangement joins TRBV27 to TRBJ1-2; 7 bases map to TRBD1. V trimming: 10 bases; J trimming: 5 bases; junction bases outside the gene matches: 19. The V gene's germline CDR1 is MNHEY and CDR2 SMNVEV (reference sequence). This CDR3 has 16 residues. The CDR3 loop is CAIREALPGQRYGYTF. CDR3 DNA sequence: TGTGCCATCAGGGAAGCCTTACCGGGACAGAGATATGGCTACACCTTC.

V gene TRBV9 combines with J gene TRBJ1-3; D is perhaps TRBD1 (5 bases). The germline V gene encodes CDR1 SGDLS and CDR2 YYNGEE. There are 16 residues in the CDR3. Between the trimmed V and J ends, which lost 1 base and 3 bases, there was a span of 14 bases. Here the CDR3 DNA reads TGTGCCAGCAGCGTAAGGGCAGGGATAGTTGGAAACACCATATATTTT. Protein product: CASSVRAGIVGNTIYF.

The CDR3 DNA reads TGTGCCAGCAGCCTTGGACAACCGAACACTGAAGCTTTCTTT. This translates into CASSLGQPNTEAFF. The chain couples TRBV5-6 to TRBJ1-1; D may be TRBD1 (5 bases). The CDR3 runs to 14 residues. Looked up from germline, CDR1 is SGHDT and CDR2 is YYEEEE. Deletions cut 4 bases from V and 1 base from J, with 11 bases between.

V is TRBV19 and J is TRBJ1-1; D is possibly TRBD1 (6 bases). V was cut by 8 bases and J by 6 bases, with 19 bases left in between. Per germline, CDR1 LNHDA and CDR2 SQIVND (reference sequence). The CDR3 spans 14 residues. The CDR3 coding sequence is TGTGCCAGTCAAACAGGGAGTATTCTACCTGAAGCTTTCTTT. Its protein product is CASQTGSILPEAFF. Variable domain in full (rest from reference TRBV19 and TRBJ1-1): DGGITQSPKYLFRKEGQNVTLSCEQNLNHDAMYWYRQDPGQGLRLIYYSQIVNDFQKGDIAEGYSVSREKKESFPLTVTSAQKNPTAFYLCASQTGSILPEAFFGQGTRLTVV.

This rearrangement joins TRBV5-4 to TRBJ2-1; no firm D call. Per germline, CDR1 SGHNT and CDR2 YYREEE (reference sequence). This CDR3 region has 18 residues. Deletions cut 3 bases from V and 4 bases from J, with 23 bases between. The CDR3 bases are TGTGCCAGCAGCTGCATTCGTTTTGATGGCAGGCGTTACAATGAGCAGTTCTTC. Protein: CASSCIRFDGRRYNEQFF.

Comment on this clone: The junction shows a germline mismatch at one end, possibly a read error. This chain links TRBV28 with TRBJ1-6, with 8 bases fitting TRBD1. CDR3 length equals 18 residues. CDR1 is MDHEN and CDR2 is SYDVKM in the germline V gene. As DNA, the CDR3 is TGTGCCAGCAGTTTCGCCATCCAGGGGGCGAGGAATAATTCACCCATCCACTTT. This codes for CASSFAIQGARNNSPIHF. Complete variable domain (other parts from reference TRBV28 and TRBJ1-6): DVKVTQSSRYLVKRTGEKVFLECVQDMDHENMFWYRQDPGLGLRLIYFSYDVKMKEKGDIPEGYSVSREKKERFSLILESASTNQTSMYLCASSFAIQGARNNSPIHFGNGTRLTVT.

CDR3 in DNA: TGTGCCAGCAGTTACGGACTAGCGGTTCCACAAGAGACCCAGTACTTC. Translation gives CASSYGLAVPQETQYF. This chain connects TRBV6-5 to TRBJ2-5; 10 bases are a match to TRBD2. This CDR3 is 16 amino acids long. V dropped 2 bases and J dropped 2; count of bases not matched to a gene: 5. CDR1 is MNHEY and CDR2 is SVGAGI in the germline V gene.

This clone showed up just once. The V call is TRBV4-1, the J call TRBJ2-1, with 8 nucleotides matching TRBD1. The V and J ends lost 0 bases and 0 bases, in that order; junction bases with no gene match: 16. This CDR3 is 21 amino acids long. Germline lookup yields CDR1 MGHRA and CDR2 YSYEKL. The CDR3 DNA sequence: TGCGCCAGCAGCCAAGAGCGATCAGGGGGCAAGCTGAGAGACTCCTACAATGAGCAGTTCTTC. This encodes CASSQERSGGKLRDSYNEQFF.

The rearrangement joins TRBV15 to TRBJ1-1, with D possibly being TRBD1 (5 bases). Germline V gives CDR1 LNHNV, CDR2 YYDKDF (reference sequence). The CDR3 length is 15 residues. Trimming took 5 bases from V and 0 from J, leaving 13 bases between them. CDR3 nucleotides: TGTGCCACCAGCGGTCCGGGACTCCTGAACACTGAAGCTTTCTTT. The encoded protein is CATSGPGLLNTEAFF.

The V gene is TRBV7-8, the J gene TRBJ1-2; 7 bases agree with TRBD1. This CDR3 is 15 amino acids long. The trim removed 1 base at V and 1 base at J, leaving 3 bases unmatched. Germline-derived CDR1 and CDR2 are SGHVS and FQNEAQ. CDR3 DNA sequence: TGTGCCAGCAGCTTAGGACAGGGTGTTAACTATGGCTACACCTTC. Residues: CASSLGQGVNYGYTF.

This chain links TRBV27 with TRBJ2-2, with 11 positions matching TRBD1. V was pared by 5 bases and J by 6 bases, with 8 bases of the junction left unmatched. Germline V gene data show CDR1 as MNHEY and CDR2 as SMNVEV (reference sequence). The CDR3 has 16 residues. CDR3 sequence reads: CASSPTDRGRAGELFF. CDR3 DNA: TGTGCCAGCAGTCCGACGGACAGGGGGCGCGCCGGGGAGCTGTTTTTT.

V and J are TRBV5-6 and TRBJ2-2, with 10 bases matching TRBD2. The CDR3 covers 16 residues. CDR1 is SGHDT, CDR2 YYEEEE, per germline. V lost 0 bases to trimming and J lost 6 bases; unmatched junction nucleotides: 5. Here the CDR3 DNA reads TGTGCCAGCAGCTTGGCTAGCGGGGGTTCTGCCGGGGAGCTGTTTTTT. Translation gives CASSLASGGSAGELFF. Complete variable domain (other parts from reference TRBV5-6 and TRBJ2-2): DAGVTQSPTHLIKTRGQQVTLRCSPKSGHDTVSWYQQALGQGPQFIFQYYEEEERQRGNFPDRFSGHQFPNYSSELNVNALLLGDSALYLCASSLASGGSAGELFFGEGSRLTVL.